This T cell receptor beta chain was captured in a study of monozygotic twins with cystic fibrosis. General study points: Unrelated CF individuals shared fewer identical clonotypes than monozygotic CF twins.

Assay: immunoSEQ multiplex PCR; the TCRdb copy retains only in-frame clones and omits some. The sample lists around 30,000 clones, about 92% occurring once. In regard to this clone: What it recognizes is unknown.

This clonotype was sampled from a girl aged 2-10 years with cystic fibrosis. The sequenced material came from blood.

The CDR3 here is CASSLAGQGEQFF. The CDR3, as DNA: TGTGCCAGCAGCTTAGCCGGACAGGGCGAGCAGTTCTTC. The rearrangement uses TRBV7-2 and TRBJ2-1; 8 nucleotides agree with TRBD1. Unmatched junction bases numbered 2, after V lost 0 bases and J lost 10 bases. The CDR3 has 13 amino acids. Germline CDR1 reads SGHTA; CDR2 reads FQGNSA.